Presented here are 22 T cell receptor beta chains from one specimen sequenced in a study of T cell responses to AZD1222 COVID-19 vaccine. Method: immunoSEQ multiplex PCR; TCRdb's copy keeps in-frame clones and lacks some. The sample contains more than 110,000 clones, about 91% of which appear only once. The sample in question was peripheral blood, obtained on day 0 of AZD1222 vaccination. These receptors were taken from an adult in good health.

The chain carries TRBV19 and TRBJ1-4; 8 bases match TRBD1. The CDR3 is 15 amino acids. Germline-derived CDR1 and CDR2 are LNHDA and SQIVND (reference sequence). V lost 5 bases, J lost 5 bases, and 7 bases stayed unmatched. The DNA of the CDR3 is TGTGCCAGTAGTGATATCAGACAGGGGAATGAAAAACTGTTTTTT. It translates to CASSDIRQGNEKLFF.

The genes are TRBV12-3 or TRBV12-4 and TRBJ1-2; 8 positions agree with TRBD1. CDR3 length: 13 residues. V lost 6 bases and J lost 5; bases outside the gene matches: 5. CDR3 coding DNA: TGTGCCAGCAGCCGGACAGGGCAATATGGCTACACCTTC. Protein sequence: CASSRTGQYGYTF.

This sequence joins TRBV18 and TRBJ1-3; 7 nucleotides align to TRBD1. Trimming took 3 bases from V and 0 from J; bases not matched to a gene: 2. The germline CDR1 and CDR2 sequences are KGHSH and LQKENI. The CDR3 has 15 amino acids. The CDR3 loop reads CASSPGQYSGNTIYF. The CDR3 DNA is TGTGCCAGCTCACCGGGACAGTACTCTGGAAACACCATATATTTT.

The chain carries TRBV14 and TRBJ2-1; 8 nucleotides line up with TRBD1. The V gene end was trimmed by 1 base and the J gene end by 7 bases; junction bases not matched to a gene: 3. CDR1 is SGHDN, CDR2 FVKESK, per germline. This CDR3 region has 14 residues. The CDR3 DNA follows: TGTGCCAGCAGCCAAGGACAGGGGATGAATGAGCAGTTCTTC. It encodes CASSQGQGMNEQFF.

The chain carries TRBV3-1 (or the pseudogene TRBV3-2) and TRBJ2-2; perhaps TRBD1 as D (5 bases). The CDR3 is 17 residues long. The ends were cut back, 5 bases at V and 0 bases at J, with 16 bases in the middle. Per the germline V gene, CDR1 is LGHDT and CDR2 is YNNKEL (reference sequence). CDR3 sequence reads: CASSRGWGNANTGELFF. CDR3 nucleotides: TGTGCCAGCAGCAGGGGTTGGGGAAACGCGAACACCGGGGAGCTGTTTTTT.

The chain couples TRBV7-9 to TRBJ1-2; possibly TRBD1 for D (5 bases). Germline CDR1 SEHNR, CDR2 FQNEAQ (reference sequence). The CDR3 consists of 15 residues. V was clipped by 6 bases and J by 4 bases, with 18 bases between them. The CDR3, as DNA: TGTGCCAGCAGGGAGGGACTGCCTCAAGTCTATGGCTACACCTTC. Translating it yields CASREGLPQVYGYTF.

The V and J genes are TRBV6-6 and TRBJ2-1; a weak D match, TRBD2 (6 bases). CDR3 length: 15 residues. Trimming stripped 6 bases from V and 9 bases from J, with 21 bases between. Germline-derived CDR1 and CDR2 are MNHNY and SVGAGI (reference sequence). CDR3 sequence (DNA): TGTGCCAGCAGCCAAAACATTGGGGGGTCTGTTGAGCAGTTCTTC. Encoded protein: CASSQNIGGSVEQFF.

This clone was picked up one time. This chain links TRBV5-6 with TRBJ2-7, with D unresolved. The V gene's germline CDR1 is SGHDT and CDR2 YYEEEE. The CDR3 sequence is 16 residues long. V lost 2 bases to trimming and J lost 0 bases, with 15 bases between them. The CDR3: CASSFLMASSSYEQYF. DNA for the CDR3: TGTGCCAGCAGCTTCCTAATGGCCTCGAGCTCCTACGAGCAGTACTTC.

J is TRBJ1-2 and V is TRBV28; a weak D match, TRBD1 (5 bases). Trimming left V 6 bases short and J 7 bases short, with 21 bases between. Germline V lookup: CDR1 MDHEN, CDR2 SYDVKM. CDR3 size: 15 residues. CDR3 coding DNA: TGTGCCAGCAGAGGACACGCCGGGAGGGGTTCTGGCTACACCTTC. This sequence encodes CASRGHAGRGSGYTF.

This clone was seen once. The chain joins TRBV6-6 to TRBJ1-2; 9 nucleotides match TRBD1. This CDR3 comprises 16 residues. J lost 8 bases, V lost 4 bases, and 14 bases had no gene match. Germline V gene sequence: CDR1 MNHNY, CDR2 SVGAGI (reference sequence). CDR3 coding DNA: TGTGCCAGCAGTTCCCGGTCCGGGACAGGGAATAGCGGCTACACCTTC. Its protein product is CASSSRSGTGNSGYTF.

This clone was seen just once. The chain is built from TRBV7-8 and TRBJ2-5, with 12 bases lining up with TRBD2. The trim removed 10 bases at V and 3 bases at J, leaving 18 bases unmatched. This CDR3 region has 18 residues. From germline, CDR1 is SGHVS and CDR2 FQNEAQ. DNA for the CDR3: TGTGCCACCCCGGGACTAGCGGGTATCCTCGGGGGGAAAGAGACCCAGTACTTC. As protein: CATPGLAGILGGKETQYF.

The genes are TRBV9 and TRBJ2-3, with TRBD2 identical over 10 bases. Germline V gene lookup returns CDR1 SGDLS and CDR2 YYNGEE. V trimming: 4 bases; J trimming: 3 bases; junction bases outside the gene matches: 5. This CDR3 region has 15 residues. DNA of the CDR3: TGTGCCAGCAGCTCTAGCGGGAGTCCGACAGATACGCAGTATTTT. It encodes CASSSSGSPTDTQYF.

V is TRBV4-1 and J is TRBJ1-2, with 7 bases lining up with TRBD1. Losses at the gene ends were 1 base for V and 0 bases for J; bases not matched to a gene: 5. Germline V gene data show CDR1 as MGHRA and CDR2 as YSYEKL. The length of the CDR3 is 16 residues. CDR3 in amino acids: CASSQGGQQSNYGYTF. As DNA, the CDR3 is TGCGCCAGCAGCCAAGGGGGACAGCAATCTAACTATGGCTACACCTTC.

The chain has TRBV19 and TRBJ2-7; TRBD2 aligns across 10 bases. Germline loops: CDR1 LNHDA, CDR2 SQIVND (reference sequence). The CDR3 is 14 residues long. V lost 6 bases, J lost 4 bases, and 6 bases stayed unmatched. The CDR3 DNA reads TGTGCCAGTAGCCTCGGACTAGCGGATTACGAGCAGTACTTC. It is translated as CASSLGLADYEQYF.

The rearrangement links TRBV6-5 to TRBJ1-4, with a possible D match to TRBD1 (6 bases). Germline values: CDR1 MNHEY, CDR2 SVGAGI. V lost 5 bases and J 12 bases, leaving 22 bases between the germline ends. The CDR3 runs to 15 residues. CDR3: CASSTGGAGPEELFF. The CDR3 bases are TGTGCCAGCAGTACGGGGGGGGCAGGTCCTGAGGAACTGTTTTTT.

This chain joins TRBV7-9 and TRBJ1-2; D remains ambiguous. Germline V gene lookup returns CDR1 SEHNR and CDR2 FQNEAQ (reference sequence). This CDR3 is 12 amino acids long. Trimming removed 1 base from V and 8 bases from J, with 8 bases in between. The CDR3 DNA reads as TGTGCCAGCAGCTTAGGGGCTCGAGGCTACACCTTC. Amino acid sequence: CASSLGARGYTF.

This clone was picked up one time. This chain links TRBV29-1 with TRBJ1-2; tentatively, D is TRBD1 (5 bases). The CDR3 consists of 14 residues. CDR1 and CDR2 from the germline V gene are SQVTM and ANQGSEA. The V and J ends lost 6 bases and 2 bases respectively, with 16 bases between them. CDR3 DNA: TGCAGCGTCCCGCCCGGGGGAGGGAACTATGGCTACACCTTC. Translated, it gives CSVPPGGGNYGYTF.

This clone was seen just once. The chain carries TRBV18 and TRBJ2-7, with D unclear. This CDR3 is 16 amino acids long. V was clipped by 3 bases and J by 4 bases, with 19 bases between them. Germline loops: CDR1 KGHSH, CDR2 LQKENI. CDR3: CASSPLKTRVEYEQYF. For the CDR3, the DNA is TGTGCCAGCTCACCCCTTAAGACAAGAGTGGAATACGAGCAGTACTTC.

The chain employs TRBV7-6 and TRBJ2-1, with TRBD2 matching over 7 bases. Germline V gene data show CDR1 as SGHVS and CDR2 as FNYEAQ. The V and J ends lost 5 bases and 8 bases, in that order; junction bases with no gene match: 15. This CDR3 spans 16 amino acids. The CDR3 DNA is TGTGCCAGCAGCACCCCCAGGACTAGTAGTTTCGATGAGCAGTTCTTC. This encodes CASSTPRTSSFDEQFF.

The chain employs TRBV28 and TRBJ1-2; 7 bases match TRBD1. This CDR3 is 12 amino acids long. Germline-derived CDR1 and CDR2 are MDHEN and SYDVKM. Trimming cost V 4 bases and J 12 bases; bases outside gene matches: 8. The CDR3 sequence is CASSSDRLVNTF. The CDR3 DNA reads as TGTGCCAGCAGTTCGGACAGGTTGGTCAACACCTTC.

This clone was seen only a few times. This rearrangement joins TRBV6-5 to TRBJ2-3; tentative D call: TRBD1 (7 bases). Trimming removed 0 bases at V and 4 bases at J, with 14 bases between. In germline, CDR1 is MNHEY, CDR2 SVGAGI. The CDR3 has 16 residues. The DNA of the CDR3 is TGTGCCAGCAGTTACTCGGAGCAGGGGGGATCAGATACGCAGTATTTT. Protein product: CASSYSEQGGSDTQYF.

The rearrangement joins TRBV6-1 to TRBJ2-1; D is unclear. CDR3 size: 14 residues. V gave up 1 base and J gave up 3 bases, with 7 bases separating them. Germline assignment: CDR1 MNHNS and CDR2 SASEGT. DNA of the CDR3: TGTGCCAGCAGTGAAGGACGGTACTACAATGAGCAGTTCTTC. The encoded protein is CASSEGRYYNEQFF.